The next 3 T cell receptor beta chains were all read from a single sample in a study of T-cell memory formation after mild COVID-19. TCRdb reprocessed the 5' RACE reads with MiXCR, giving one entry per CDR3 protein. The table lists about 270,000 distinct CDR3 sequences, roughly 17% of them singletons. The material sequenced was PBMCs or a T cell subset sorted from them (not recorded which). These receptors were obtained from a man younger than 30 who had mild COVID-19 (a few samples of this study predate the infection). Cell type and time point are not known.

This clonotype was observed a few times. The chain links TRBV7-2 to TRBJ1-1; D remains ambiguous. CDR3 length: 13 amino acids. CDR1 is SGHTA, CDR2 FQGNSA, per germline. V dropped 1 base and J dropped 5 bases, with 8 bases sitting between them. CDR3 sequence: CASSLVGWTEAFF. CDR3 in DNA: TGTGCCAGCAGCTTAGTGGGGTGGACTGAAGCTTTCTTT.

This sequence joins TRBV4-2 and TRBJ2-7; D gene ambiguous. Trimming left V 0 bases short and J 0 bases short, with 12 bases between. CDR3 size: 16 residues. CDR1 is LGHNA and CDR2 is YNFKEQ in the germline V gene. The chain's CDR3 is CASSQEPRSYSYEQYF. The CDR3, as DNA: TGTGCCAGCAGCCAAGAACCCAGGTCGTACTCCTACGAGCAGTACTTC.

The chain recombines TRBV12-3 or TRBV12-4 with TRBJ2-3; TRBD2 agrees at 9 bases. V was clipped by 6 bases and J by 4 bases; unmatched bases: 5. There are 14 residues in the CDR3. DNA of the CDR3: TGTGCCAGCAGGGATAGCGGGGGCGCAGATACGCAGTATTTT. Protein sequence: CASRDSGGADTQYF.